This TCR beta chain originates from a study of shared clonotypes between healthy human individuals. Turning to this clone: As yet, its antigen is unknown.

In the original workflow: Junction-only sequences without quality scores were provided by ImmunoSEQ, so filtering was different. Libraries were prepared by immunoSEQ multiplex PCR; TCRdb keeps only in-frame clonotypes and omits some of them. V and J calls and clone size are given by that table; D and trimming were obtained from the DNA. In the table there are 1,500,000 or so clones, 95% to 97% of which are singletons. This CDR3 is 16 amino acids long. The germline V gene has CDR1 SGHRS and CDR2 YFSETQ. V lost 4 bases and J lost 5, with 22 bases in between. Notes on the study in general: Memory subsets generally showed lower estimated richness than naive subsets.

V is TRBV5-1 and J is TRBJ2-7; perhaps D is TRBD1 or TRBD2 (6 bases each). Sequences were obtained from naive CD4+ T cells sorted from blood. Subset in this sample: CD45RA+ positively selected. The receptor comes from a man aged 30-40 years in good health. The CDR3 DNA is TGCGCCAGCAGCCCCCCCTACGGGGGCGAGCCCAACGAGCAGTACTTC. Protein: CASSPPYGGEPNEQYF.